This T cell receptor beta chain stems from a study of shared clonotypes between healthy human individuals. The CDR3 contains 15 residues. CDR1 and CDR2 from the germline V gene are LNHDA and SQIVND (reference sequence). Between the trimmed V and J ends, which lost 3 bases and 0 bases, there was a span of 12 bases. Only in-frame clones appear in the TCRdb table, and some are missing; sequencing was by immunoSEQ multiplex PCR. The sample has about 600,000 clones, 97% seen once. The rearrangement uses TRBV19 and TRBJ2-7, with a weak D call TRBD1 (6 bases). Sequencing was performed on naive CD4+ T cells sorted from blood. The subset was: CD45RA+ positively selected. The sequence came from a woman aged 30 to 39 in good health. The CDR3 here is CASSIDRRSSYEQYF. The DNA of the CDR3 is TGTGCCAGTAGTATCGACAGGAGAAGCTCCTACGAGCAGTACTTC.